These 25 T cell receptor beta chains were sequenced from one sample in a study of memory CD4+ T cells and cytomegalovirus serostatus. The sort gate was single viable CD3+CD4+CD8-CD45RO+ cells for memory CD4+ T cells. Measured with immunoSEQ multiplex PCR; TCRdb has only the in-frame clones, and not every one. The sample has about 56,000 clones, roughly 82% seen once. The sequenced sample was memory CD4+ T cells from blood. These receptors were taken from an adult in good health and CMV-seronegative.

This sequence joins TRBV7-3 and TRBJ2-1; 7 nucleotides agree with TRBD2. CDR1 is SGHTA, CDR2 FQGTGA, per germline. The CDR3 is 13 residues long. Unmatched junction bases numbered 5, after V lost 5 bases and J lost 7 bases. CDR3 sequence: CASSPLRGNEQFF. The CDR3 bases are TGTGCCAGCAGCCCCCTGCGGGGGAATGAGCAGTTCTTC. The full variable domain, rest sourced from reference TRBV7-3 and TRBJ2-1, is GAGVSQTPSNKVTEKGKYVELRCDPISGHTALYWYRQSLGQGPEFLIYFQGTGAADDSGLPNDRFFAVRPEGSVSTLKIQRTERGDSAVYLCASSPLRGNEQFFGPGTRLTVL.

The rearrangement links TRBV2 to TRBJ2-6; D possibly uses TRBD1 or TRBD2 (5 bases each). V was trimmed by 8 bases and J by 0 bases, leaving 26 bases between them. This CDR3 spans 20 amino acids. The V gene's germline CDR1 is SNHLY and CDR2 FYNNEI. Here the CDR3 DNA reads TGTGCCAGCCTCCCAATTCCTACCCGGGGACGAGTCTCTGGGGCCAACGTCCTGACTTTC. Its translation: CASLPIPTRGRVSGANVLTF.

The chain carries TRBV6-5 and TRBJ1-1; possibly TRBD1 for D (6 bases). Deletions cut 0 bases from V and 1 base from J, with 9 bases between. CDR1 is MNHEY and CDR2 is SVGAGI in the germline V gene. The CDR3 is 15 residues long. Here the CDR3 DNA reads TGTGCCAGCAGTTACTCAGGGACACCGAACACTGAAGCTTTCTTT. Amino acid sequence: CASSYSGTPNTEAFF.

The chain carries TRBV6-7 and TRBJ1-5, with 10 bases that match TRBD1. TRBV6-7 is an ORF, and what it does is uncertain. This CDR3 contains 17 residues. After removal of 10 bases from V and 5 bases from J, the junction contained 17 bases not matched to a gene. This chain's CDR3 is CANLPGDRGRRYQPQHF. The CDR3 DNA sequence: TGTGCCAACCTACCGGGAGACAGGGGGCGACGATATCAGCCCCAGCATTTT.

The chain uses TRBV30 and TRBJ1-2, with D uncertain. CDR1 is GTSNPN, CDR2 SVGIG, per germline (reference sequence). V was clipped by 0 bases and J by 9 bases, with 17 bases between them. This CDR3 comprises 14 residues. DNA of the CDR3: TGTGCCTGGAGTGTAAGTTTGGCCGCTAGGAGCTACACCTTC. The encoded protein is CAWSVSLAARSYTF.

The chain recombines TRBV5-8 with TRBJ2-7; D tentatively fits TRBD1 or TRBD2 (6 bases each). V lost 3 bases and J lost 7, with 11 bases in between. Per germline, CDR1 SGHTS and CDR2 YDEGEE. The CDR3 has 12 amino acids. The chain's CDR3 is CASSWGAGEQYF. CDR3 nucleotide sequence: TGTGCCAGCAGCTGGGGGGCGGGGGAGCAGTACTTC. The entire variable domain, with the rest obtained from reference TRBV5-8 and TRBJ2-7, is as follows: EAGVTQSPTHLIKTRGQQATLRCSPISGHTSVYWYQQALGLGLQFLLWYDEGEERNRGNFPPRFSGRQFPNYSSELNVNALELEDSALYLCASSWGAGEQYFGPGTRLTVT.

CDR3 bases: TGTGCCAGCAGCTTCGAGCGGGGGTGGACTGAAGCTTTCTTT. It encodes CASSFERGWTEAFF. The rearrangement joins TRBV11-2 to TRBJ1-1, with D possibly being TRBD1 (5 bases). The CDR3 loop spans 14 amino acids. Germline loops: CDR1 SGHAT, CDR2 FQNNGV. V gave up 3 bases and J gave up 5 bases, with 13 bases separating them.

V usage is TRBV4-1 and J usage is TRBJ2-1; D might be TRBD2 (6 bases). The V gene's germline CDR1 is MGHRA and CDR2 YSYEKL. This CDR3 is built from 16 residues. The germline V and J ends were trimmed by 3 bases and 4 bases, with 16 bases remaining between them. CDR3 residues: CASSHDASGPYNEQFF. As DNA, the CDR3 is TGCGCCAGCAGCCACGACGCCAGCGGGCCTTACAATGAGCAGTTCTTC.

The V call is TRBV5-1, the J call TRBJ2-7, with D unclear. The CDR3 is made up of 13 amino acids. Trimming cost V 0 bases and J 7 bases, with 11 bases left between them. Germline CDR1 SGHRS, CDR2 YFSETQ. CDR3 sequence: CASSLEDLGEQYF. The CDR3 nucleotides are TGCGCCAGCAGCTTGGAGGATCTTGGGGAGCAGTACTTC.

The chain uses TRBV19 and TRBJ2-4; D not certain. Between the trimmed V and J ends, which lost 10 bases and 3 bases, there was a span of 16 bases. Looked up from germline, CDR1 is LNHDA and CDR2 is SQIVND (reference sequence). This CDR3 has 14 residues. CDR3 coding DNA: TGTGCCATAACACCGGGTATGGGCAAAAACATTCAGTACTTC. This gives the protein CAITPGMGKNIQYF.

The V gene is TRBV29-1, the J gene TRBJ2-5; D remains ambiguous. Germline loops: CDR1 SQVTM, CDR2 ANQGSEA. Trimming cost V 6 bases and J 5 bases, with 10 bases left between them. CDR3 length: 11 residues. The CDR3 bases are TGCAGCGTCTTCTCTCGGGAGACCCAGTACTTC. It yields the protein CSVFSRETQYF.

V is TRBV7-9 and J is TRBJ2-7; 8 positions agree with TRBD1. This CDR3 contains 14 residues. The J segment lost 3 bases and the V segment lost 5 bases, leaving 6 bases of the junction unmatched. Germline V gene lookup returns CDR1 SEHNR and CDR2 FQNEAQ (reference sequence). In DNA, the CDR3 is TGTGCCAGCAGCCGTGCAGGGGGCGGCTACGAGCAGTACTTC. This codes for CASSRAGGGYEQYF.

The chain uses TRBV11-2 and TRBJ1-2; D remains unclear. The germline CDR1 and CDR2 sequences are SGHAT and FQNNGV. The CDR3 covers 13 residues. Deletions cut 3 bases from V and 4 bases from J, with 9 bases between. The CDR3 DNA sequence: TGTGCCAGCAGCTTTGAAGATGGCTATGGCTACACCTTC. It yields the protein CASSFEDGYGYTF.

V gene TRBV11-1 combines with J gene TRBJ2-7, with 7 bases that match TRBD1. J lost 3 bases, V lost 3 bases, and 11 bases had no gene match. The CDR3 has 16 amino acids. Germline loops: CDR1 SGHAT, CDR2 FQDESV (reference sequence). CDR3: CASSFSSRQGGYEQYF. The CDR3 DNA reads as TGTGCCAGCAGCTTCTCATCGCGACAGGGCGGCTACGAGCAGTACTTC.

J is TRBJ2-7 and V is TRBV4-1; D unclear. This CDR3 is built from 15 residues. Germline CDR1 is MGHRA and CDR2 is YSYEKL. V was shortened by 2 bases and J by 0 bases, with 11 bases between the two germline ends. The CDR3 DNA reads as TGCGCCAGCAGCCAATCCACAGCAAGCTCCTACGAGCAGTACTTC. Protein product: CASSQSTASSYEQYF.

Only one count was recorded for this clone. The chain is built from TRBV7-3 and TRBJ2-3; no reliable D call. The germline CDR1 and CDR2 sequences are SGHTA and FQGTGA. The CDR3 is 15 residues long. Trimming cost V 5 bases and J 3 bases, with 15 bases left between them. The CDR3 spells CASSLTCVATDTQYF. As DNA, the CDR3 is TGTGCCAGCAGCCTCACTTGCGTCGCTACAGATACGCAGTATTTT.

V usage is TRBV9 and J usage is TRBJ2-1; maybe TRBD2 (6 bases). This CDR3 has 14 amino acids. Germline lookup yields CDR1 SGDLS and CDR2 YYNGEE. Trimming left V 4 bases short and J 3 bases short, with 11 bases between. The DNA for the CDR3 is TGTGCCAGCAGCCTCTGGGGAGGCTACAATGAGCAGTTCTTC. As protein: CASSLWGGYNEQFF.

This sequence joins TRBV5-4 and TRBJ2-7; TRBD1 matches 11 bases. In germline, CDR1 is SGHNT, CDR2 YYREEE (reference sequence). This CDR3 has 15 residues. The J segment lost 2 bases and the V segment lost 3 bases, leaving 4 bases of the junction unmatched. CDR3 sequence (DNA): TGTGCCAGCAGCTCCGGACAGGGGGCCACCTACGAGCAGTACTTC. It encodes CASSSGQGATYEQYF.

This chain uses TRBV5-1 with TRBJ2-7; D could derive from TRBD1 or TRBD2 (5 bases each). Germline CDR1 is SGHRS and CDR2 is YFSETQ. Trimming removed 1 base from V and 2 bases from J, with 10 bases in between. This CDR3 has 14 amino acids. CDR3 residues: CASSLTGGTYEQYF. The CDR3 DNA is TGCGCCAGCAGCTTGACTGGGGGAACCTACGAGCAGTACTTC. The full variable domain, with the rest looked up from reference TRBV5-1 and TRBJ2-7, is KAGVTQTPRYLIKTRGQQVTLSCSPISGHRSVSWYQQTPGQGLQFLFEYFSETQRNKGNFPGRFSGRQFSNSRSEMNVSTLELGDSALYLCASSLTGGTYEQYFGPGTRLTVT.

The chain links TRBV5-1 to TRBJ1-2; D perhaps matches TRBD1 (6 bases). V was clipped by 0 bases and J by 7 bases, with 13 bases between them. In germline, CDR1 is SGHRS, CDR2 YFSETQ. This CDR3 is 14 amino acids long. CDR3 amino acids: CASSLVTGYGGYTF. Written as DNA, the CDR3 is TGCGCCAGCAGCTTGGTCACAGGGTATGGTGGCTACACCTTC.

The rearrangement links TRBV6-6 to TRBJ2-5; possibly TRBD2 for D (6 bases). V gave up 5 bases and J gave up 0 bases, with 16 bases separating them. Germline values: CDR1 MNHNY, CDR2 SVGAGI (reference sequence). The length of the CDR3 is 16 residues. Here the CDR3 reads CASSTFGRGNQETQYF. CDR3 coding DNA: TGTGCCAGCAGTACCTTTGGGCGGGGCAACCAAGAGACCCAGTACTTC.

The chain joins TRBV4-3 to TRBJ2-7; 7 nucleotides match TRBD1. CDR1 is LGHNA, CDR2 YSLEER, per germline. With 4 bases clipped from V and 2 bases from J, the junction kept 5 bases outside the gene matches. The CDR3 consists of 14 residues. The CDR3 DNA follows: TGCGCCAGCAGCCCCTCACAGGGGCCCTACGAGCAGTACTTC. Protein sequence: CASSPSQGPYEQYF.

The J gene is TRBJ2-7, the V gene TRBV10-3, with no clear D. The V end lost 10 bases, the J end lost 2 bases, and 9 bases lay between the germline ends. Germline CDR1 is ENHRY and CDR2 is SYGVKD. The CDR3 runs 11 residues. In DNA form, the CDR3 reads TGTGCCACCAGCCCCGCCTACGAGCAGTACTTC. Translation gives CATSPAYEQYF.

This clone was recorded once. This rearrangement joins TRBV18 to TRBJ1-6; D remains ambiguous. CDR1 and CDR2 from the germline V gene are KGHSH and LQKENI. CDR3 length: 15 residues. V lost 3 bases and J lost 5, with 11 bases in between. CDR3 loop: CASSPQRQDNSPLHF. CDR3 coding DNA: TGTGCCAGCTCACCCCAACGGCAGGATAATTCACCCCTCCACTTT.

This clone was detected once. This chain links TRBV6-6 with TRBJ2-5, with 10 positions matching TRBD2. Germline V gene lookup returns CDR1 MNHNY and CDR2 SVGAGI (reference sequence). The CDR3 is 15 residues long. J lost 5 bases, V lost 5 bases, and 8 bases had no gene match. This CDR3 is CASSPPGLARETQYF. DNA for the CDR3: TGTGCCAGCAGTCCCCCGGGACTAGCGAGGGAGACCCAGTACTTC.